The 27 T cell receptor beta chains presented below share a single source sample, sequenced in a study of T cells in tuberculosis. Sorting used thawed, overnight-rested PBMC stained with anti-CD3, a viability dye and GMM-loaded CD1B tetramer. CD1B tetramers were loaded with Rhodococcus equi-derived C32 glucose monomycolate. The assay was immunoSEQ multiplex PCR, and TCRdb's table has in-frame clones only and misses some. The top ten hold 1.9% of the sample, which has approximately 88,000 clones, just over 90% seen once. The sequenced material came from CD1b-GMM tetramer-negative cells sorted from PBMCs. These receptors were taken from an adult woman with latent tuberculosis.

The chain couples TRBV10-1 to TRBJ1-2, with TRBD1 identical over 8 bases. CDR3 length: 15 amino acids. From germline, CDR1 is WNHNN and CDR2 SYGVQD (reference sequence). V trimming: 4 bases; J trimming: 0 bases; junction bases outside the gene matches: 4. In DNA form, the CDR3 reads TGCGCCAGCAGTGCAGAGACAGGGGCTAACTATGGCTACACCTTC. Its protein is CASSAETGANYGYTF.

This chain joins TRBV19 and TRBJ2-7, with unresolved D. The CDR3 length is 15 residues. Per germline, CDR1 LNHDA and CDR2 SQIVND (reference sequence). Trimming took 1 base from V and 1 from J, leaving 11 bases between them. The DNA for the CDR3 is TGTGCCAGTAGTATAGGAGCGAGAGGTTCCTACGAGCAGTACTTC. As protein: CASSIGARGSYEQYF.

In this sample, this clone turned up once. The V and J genes are TRBV5-1 and TRBJ2-3; a weak D match, TRBD2 (6 bases). This CDR3 has 14 amino acids. V was pared by 5 bases and J by 2 bases, with 12 bases between. CDR1 and CDR2 (germline): SGHRS, YFSETQ. As DNA, the CDR3 is TGCGCCAGCAGTTTCGCGGGGTTCACAGATACGCAGTATTTT. Translated: CASSFAGFTDTQYF. Based on the CDR3 plus reference TRBV5-1 and TRBJ2-3, the full variable domain is KAGVTQTPRYLIKTRGQQVTLSCSPISGHRSVSWYQQTPGQGLQFLFEYFSETQRNKGNFPGRFSGRQFSNSRSEMNVSTLELGDSALYLCASSFAGFTDTQYFGPGTRLTVL.

The chain combines TRBV5-1 with TRBJ2-2; TRBD1 matches 10 bases. The V segment lost 0 bases and the J segment 3 bases; nucleotides outside the gene matches: 2. The germline gives CDR1 SGHRS, CDR2 YFSETQ. This CDR3 is 16 amino acids long. The CDR3 spells CASSLGQGAYTGELFF. In nucleotides, the CDR3 is TGCGCCAGCAGCTTGGGACAGGGGGCCTACACCGGGGAGCTGTTTTTT.

CDR3 residues: CASTGPVQGASRTDTQYF. As DNA, the CDR3 is TGTGCCAGTACCGGCCCCGTCCAGGGGGCCTCGCGCACAGATACGCAGTATTTT. The chain combines TRBV19 with TRBJ2-3, with TRBD1 matching over 8 bases. The junction had 16 bases not matched to a gene; V was cut back by 7 bases and J by 1 base. The CDR3 runs 18 residues. The germline gives CDR1 LNHDA, CDR2 SQIVND (reference sequence).

The chain recombines TRBV10-2 with TRBJ2-7, with a tentative D call TRBD2 (6 bases). The CDR3 runs to 14 residues. V lost 2 bases to trimming and J lost 5 bases, with 13 bases between them. Germline values: CDR1 WSHSY, CDR2 SAAADI. The CDR3 DNA reads as TGCGCCAGCAGTGAGGATGGGACTCTCGACGAGCAGTACTTC. It codes for CASSEDGTLDEQYF.

V and J are TRBV30 and TRBJ1-1, with D uncertain. This CDR3 is 14 amino acids long. V was trimmed by 4 bases and J by 1 base, leaving 13 bases between them. Looked up from germline, CDR1 is GTSNPN and CDR2 is SVGIG (reference sequence). CDR3 in amino acids: CAWTPAMRNTEAFF. Here the CDR3 DNA reads TGTGCCTGGACTCCCGCGATGAGGAACACTGAAGCTTTCTTT. The full variable domain, with the rest looked up from reference TRBV30 and TRBJ1-1, is SQTIHQWPATLVQPVGSPLSLECTVEGTSNPNLYWYRQAAGRGLQLLFYSVGIGQISSEVPQNLSASRPQDRQFILSSKKLLLSDSGFYLCAWTPAMRNTEAFFGQGTRLTVV.

The genes are TRBV30 and TRBJ1-1, with D unclear. Germline V gene lookup returns CDR1 GTSNPN and CDR2 SVGIG (reference sequence). V shed 2 bases and J shed 0 bases, with 7 bases lying between them. The CDR3 contains 13 residues. The CDR3 nucleotides are TGTGCCTGGAGTCCCGGGGTGAACACTGAAGCTTTCTTT. As protein: CAWSPGVNTEAFF.

This clone has only a few counts. The J gene is TRBJ1-5, the V gene TRBV19; 7 bases fit TRBD1. Germline values: CDR1 LNHDA, CDR2 SQIVND (reference sequence). The CDR3 spans 14 residues. V lost 5 bases and J lost 5; bases outside the gene matches: 6. DNA for the CDR3: TGTGCCAGTAGTGTCGGACAGGTCTATCAGCCCCAGCATTTT. Amino acid sequence: CASSVGQVYQPQHF.

V usage is TRBV5-6 and J usage is TRBJ2-7; 9 positions agree with TRBD1. Germline loops: CDR1 SGHDT, CDR2 YYEEEE. V lost 1 base to trimming and J lost 9 bases; unmatched junction nucleotides: 14. The CDR3 loop spans 16 amino acids. Written as DNA, the CDR3 is TGTGCCAGCAGCTTGTGGGGGACAGGGACCCCGGTTGGGCAGTACTTC. This codes for CASSLWGTGTPVGQYF. The full variable domain, in which reference TRBV5-6 and TRBJ2-7 provide the parts outside the CDR3, is DAGVTQSPTHLIKTRGQQVTLRCSPKSGHDTVSWYQQALGQGPQFIFQYYEEEERQRGNFPDRFSGHQFPNYSSELNVNALLLGDSALYLCASSLWGTGTPVGQYFGPGTRLTVT.

The chain recombines TRBV5-5 with TRBJ2-3; TRBD2 is a possible D gene (6 bases). The CDR3 sequence is 14 residues long. The germline V gene encodes CDR1 SGHKS and CDR2 YYEKEE (reference sequence). The V end was cut by 2 bases, the J end by 5 bases, with 12 bases between. The CDR3 nucleotides read TGTGCCAGCAGCTTAAGAGTAGCGGAAGATACGCAGTATTTT. Translating gives CASSLRVAEDTQYF. The whole variable domain, remainder taken from reference TRBV5-5 and TRBJ2-3, is DAGVTQSPTHLIKTRGQQVTLRCSPISGHKSVSWYQQVLGQGPQFIFQYYEKEERGRGNFPDRFSARQFPNYSSELNVNALLLGDSALYLCASSLRVAEDTQYFGPGTRLTVL.

V and J are TRBV5-1 and TRBJ1-2; 7 positions match TRBD1. The CDR3 consists of 15 residues. The germline gives CDR1 SGHRS, CDR2 YFSETQ. V lost 0 bases and J lost 8; bases outside the gene matches: 10. The CDR3 coding sequence is TGCGCCAGCAGCTTGGATGGACAGGCCTCGCGGGGCTACACCTTC. Translating gives CASSLDGQASRGYTF.

The rearrangement uses TRBV5-4 and TRBJ1-5, with D possibly matching TRBD1 (5 bases). The CDR3 is 14 amino acids. Trimming left V 2 bases short and J 1 base short, with 7 bases between. Germline CDR1 SGHNT, CDR2 YYREEE (reference sequence). The CDR3 nucleotides read TGTGCCAGCAGCTTCCAGGGAAGCAATCAGCCCCAGCATTTT. It yields the protein CASSFQGSNQPQHF.

In its sample, this clone was seen once. J is TRBJ2-3 and V is TRBV19, with D possibly TRBD1 on 6 matching bases. The CDR3 has 13 amino acids. In germline, CDR1 is LNHDA, CDR2 SQIVND (reference sequence). Trimming stripped 5 bases from V and 6 bases from J, with 12 bases between. The CDR3 reads CASSENRADTQYF. DNA for the CDR3: TGTGCCAGTAGTGAGAACAGGGCGGATACGCAGTATTTT. Together with reference TRBV19 and TRBJ2-3, the CDR3 gives the full variable domain: DGGITQSPKYLFRKEGQNVTLSCEQNLNHDAMYWYRQDPGQGLRLIYYSQIVNDFQKGDIAEGYSVSREKKESFPLTVTSAQKNPTAFYLCASSENRADTQYFGPGTRLTVL.

About this clone: One end of the junction is discordant with germline, which a read error may explain. The rearrangement links TRBV7-7 to TRBJ2-5, with D tentatively TRBD2 (5 bases). The CDR3 has 14 amino acids. CDR1 SSHAT and CDR2 FNYEAQ come from the germline V gene (reference sequence). CDR3 loop: CASKKGSSTETQYF. The CDR3 coding sequence is TGTGCTAGCAAAAAAGGGTCTAGCACGGAGACCCAGTACTTC.

This chain links TRBV7-9 with TRBJ1-4; D perhaps matches TRBD1 (6 bases). V lost 5 bases and J 3 bases, leaving 10 bases between the germline ends. CDR1 and CDR2 from the germline V gene are SEHNR and FQNEAQ (reference sequence). This CDR3 contains 14 residues. The CDR3 protein is CASSHRVPNEKLFF. The CDR3 DNA sequence: TGTGCCAGCAGCCACAGGGTACCTAATGAAAAACTGTTTTTT. The complete variable domain, with remaining parts taken from reference TRBV7-9 and TRBJ1-4, reads DTGVSQNPRHKITKRGQNVTFRCDPISEHNRLYWYRQTLGQGPEFLTYFQNEAQLEKSRLLSDRFSAERPKGSFSTLEIQRTEQGDSAMYLCASSHRVPNEKLFFGSGTQLSVL.

The chain carries TRBV5-1 and TRBJ2-1; 11 positions match TRBD2. Germline V lookup: CDR1 SGHRS, CDR2 YFSETQ. With V trimmed by 4 bases and J by 8 bases, 11 bases remained unmatched. The CDR3 runs 16 residues. Written as DNA, the CDR3 is TGCGCCAGCAGCCCGAGGCTAGCGGGGGGCCTCGATGAGCAGTTCTTC. This encodes CASSPRLAGGLDEQFF.

This sequence joins TRBV7-8 and TRBJ2-5, with a weak D call TRBD1 (6 bases). V dropped 5 bases and J dropped 3 bases, with 16 bases sitting between them. The CDR3 loop spans 15 amino acids. Germline CDR1 and CDR2: SGHVS and FQNEAQ. CDR3 sequence reads: CASSIRQVGEETQYF. For the CDR3, the DNA is TGTGCCAGCAGCATTCGACAGGTCGGAGAAGAGACCCAGTACTTC.

The rearrangement joins TRBV6-5 to TRBJ2-7, with TRBD1 identical over 8 bases. With 2 bases clipped from V and 2 bases from J, the junction kept 2 bases outside the gene matches. The CDR3 covers 14 residues. Per germline, CDR1 MNHEY and CDR2 SVGAGI. The CDR3 DNA sequence: TGTGCCAGCAGTTACATACAGGGGGCCTACGAGCAGTACTTC. Its translation: CASSYIQGAYEQYF.

The genes are TRBV7-2 and TRBJ2-1; D is possibly TRBD2 (6 bases). Germline-derived CDR1 and CDR2 are SGHTA and FQGNSA. The CDR3 is made up of 14 amino acids. V was shortened by 3 bases and J by 10 bases, with 16 bases between the two germline ends. DNA for the CDR3: TGTGCCAGCAGCTTCTACGGGACTCGGAGAGAGCAGTTCTTC. Its protein is CASSFYGTRREQFF.

This clone was detected once. The rearrangement uses TRBV11-2 and TRBJ2-7, with 8 positions matching TRBD2. CDR1 is SGHAT and CDR2 is FQNNGV in the germline V gene. J lost 2 bases, V lost 0 bases, and 3 bases had no gene match. CDR3 length: 15 residues. The CDR3 DNA reads as TGTGCCAGCAGCTTAGAAACTAGCGGCCCCTACGAGCAGTACTTC. This translates into CASSLETSGPYEQYF.

The CDR3 nucleotides are TGTGCCAGCAGCTCTTCAACAGGCTCTGGGGCCAACGTCCTGACTTTC. Translation: CASSSSTGSGANVLTF. V is TRBV7-9 and J is TRBJ2-6, with D maybe TRBD1 (5 bases). The CDR3 consists of 16 residues. V shed 4 bases and J shed 0 bases, with 10 bases lying between them. CDR1 SEHNR and CDR2 FQNEAQ come from the germline V gene (reference sequence).

V and J are TRBV6-1 and TRBJ1-2; 10 bases fit TRBD1. V lost 8 bases, J lost 8 bases, and 5 bases stayed unmatched. This CDR3 has 12 amino acids. Germline CDR1 MNHNS, CDR2 SASEGT. DNA for the CDR3: TGTGCCAGCGCTGACAGGGGGCAGGGCTACACCTTC. This sequence encodes CASADRGQGYTF.

The chain recombines TRBV4-1 with TRBJ2-3; a weak D match, TRBD2 (5 bases). There are 15 residues in the CDR3. CDR1 and CDR2 (germline): MGHRA, YSYEKL. V lost 0 bases to trimming and J lost 5 bases, with 12 bases between them. The CDR3 DNA sequence: TGCGCCAGCAGCCAAGAGGACTCCCAAAAAGATACGCAGTATTTT. Protein: CASSQEDSQKDTQYF.

The genes are TRBV4-2 and TRBJ2-1; D unresolved. Germline V gene sequence: CDR1 LGHNA, CDR2 YNFKEQ. The CDR3 spans 16 residues. The V end lost 4 bases, the J end lost 9 bases, and 22 bases lay between the germline ends. Here the CDR3 reads CASSRRGEVSVTEQFF. The DNA for the CDR3 is TGTGCCAGCAGCCGCCGAGGCGAGGTGTCGGTGACTGAGCAGTTCTTC.

The chain uses TRBV5-4 and TRBJ2-5; 14 nucleotides align to TRBD2. The germline V gene has CDR1 SGHNT and CDR2 YYREEE (reference sequence). Unmatched junction bases numbered 5, after V lost 2 bases and J lost 5 bases. CDR3 length: 16 amino acids. The CDR3 here is CASSFRRTSGGETQYF. As DNA, the CDR3 is TGTGCCAGCAGCTTCCGAAGGACTAGCGGGGGGGAGACCCAGTACTTC.

The chain recombines TRBV7-6 with TRBJ2-1; TRBD1 matches 7 bases. Germline V gives CDR1 SGHVS, CDR2 FNYEAQ. V dropped 4 bases and J dropped 0; count of bases not matched to a gene: 6. There are 16 residues in the CDR3. In DNA, the CDR3 is TGTGCCAGCAGCTCCACAGGGGAGAGCTCCTACAATGAGCAGTTCTTC. It yields the protein CASSSTGESSYNEQFF.